One and the same sample provided the 9 T cell receptor beta chains below, sequenced in a study of shared clonotypes between healthy human individuals. TCRdb keeps only in-frame clones here, not all; method: immunoSEQ multiplex PCR. The sample consists of more than 500,000 clones, approximately 94% of them appearing once. Input material: naive CD4+ T cells sorted from blood. Subset described: CD45RA+ positively selected. These receptor sequences come from a woman in her twenties or thirties in good health.

The chain carries TRBV4-1 and TRBJ2-3; 11 positions match TRBD2. From germline, CDR1 is MGHRA and CDR2 YSYEKL. V lost 4 bases and J lost 4; bases outside the gene matches: 13. The CDR3 contains 18 residues. The CDR3 region has the DNA TGCGCCAGCAGCCGAGTTCCTTTAGCGGGAGGGCCCCCAGATACGCAGTATTTT. Translated: CASSRVPLAGGPPDTQYF.

The gene calls are TRBV28 and TRBJ2-3; D is unclear. The length of the CDR3 is 14 residues. V lost 6 bases, J lost 2 bases, and 12 bases lay in between. Germline CDR1 is MDHEN and CDR2 is SYDVKM. The CDR3 nucleotides read TGTGCCAGCAGAACTCTCCCAGTCACAGATACGCAGTATTTT. Amino acids: CASRTLPVTDTQYF. Based on the CDR3 plus reference TRBV28 and TRBJ2-3, the full variable domain is DVKVTQSSRYLVKRTGEKVFLECVQDMDHENMFWYRQDPGLGLRLIYFSYDVKMKEKGDIPEGYSVSREKKERFSLILESASTNQTSMYLCASRTLPVTDTQYFGPGTRLTVL.

V and J are TRBV15 and TRBJ2-7, with TRBD1 matching over 7 bases. J lost 5 bases, V lost 5 bases, and 6 bases had no gene match. Germline lookup yields CDR1 LNHNV and CDR2 YYDKDF (reference sequence). CDR3 length equals 13 residues. The DNA for the CDR3 is TGTGCCACCAGCTTTGACAGGGTTGACGAGCAGTACTTC. Its translation is CATSFDRVDEQYF.

This chain's CDR3 is CASSLATAGRGYGYTF. The CDR3 DNA sequence: TGTGCCAGCAGCTTAGCCACTGCCGGTCGCGGATATGGCTACACCTTC. This chain joins TRBV7-9 and TRBJ1-2; D uncertain. The CDR3 extends over 16 amino acids. Germline V gene data show CDR1 as SEHNR and CDR2 as FQNEAQ (reference sequence). Trimming cost V 0 bases and J 5 bases, with 16 bases left between them.

This chain joins TRBV28 and TRBJ2-7; D may correspond to TRBD1 or TRBD2 (5 bases each). The CDR3 extends over 12 amino acids. Trimming shortened V by 8 bases and J by 0 bases, and 8 bases separated the two germline ends. CDR1 is MDHEN, CDR2 SYDVKM, per germline. CDR3 DNA sequence: TGTGCCAGCGGGGGTAACTCCTACGAGCAGTACTTC. Its translation: CASGGNSYEQYF.

The chain joins TRBV7-9 to TRBJ2-3, with TRBD1 matching 11 bases. The trim removed 6 bases at V and 2 bases at J, leaving 4 bases unmatched. This CDR3 contains 15 residues. CDR1 is SEHNR, CDR2 FQNEAQ, per germline (reference sequence). The CDR3 is CASSSGQGATDTQYF. CDR3 coding DNA: TGTGCCAGCAGTTCCGGACAGGGGGCCACAGATACGCAGTATTTT.

The chain carries TRBV28 and TRBJ2-3; no firm D call. CDR1 is MDHEN and CDR2 is SYDVKM in the germline V gene. V gave up 5 bases and J gave up 0 bases, with 18 bases separating them. The length of the CDR3 is 17 residues. CDR3 nucleotide sequence: TGTGCCAGCAGTCTGCACCCCTGGCGGACCAGCACAGATACGCAGTATTTT. It yields the protein CASSLHPWRTSTDTQYF.

This chain uses TRBV10-1 with TRBJ2-3; D perhaps matches TRBD2 (5 bases). The CDR3 is 15 residues long. The V gene lost 2 bases and the J gene lost 0 bases, with 9 bases spanning the gap. Germline CDR1 and CDR2: WNHNN and SYGVQD (reference sequence). The CDR3 coding sequence is TGCGCCAGCAGTGAGCGGAGGTCTAGCACAGATACGCAGTATTTT. Translating gives CASSERRSSTDTQYF.

This sequence joins TRBV6-1 and TRBJ1-1; 7 nucleotides match TRBD1. Unmatched junction bases numbered 2, after V lost 7 bases and J lost 0 bases. Germline assignment: CDR1 MNHNS and CDR2 SASEGT. This CDR3 comprises 13 residues. The DNA for the CDR3 is TGTGCCAGCAAGACAGGGATGAACACTGAAGCTTTCTTT. Translated: CASKTGMNTEAFF.